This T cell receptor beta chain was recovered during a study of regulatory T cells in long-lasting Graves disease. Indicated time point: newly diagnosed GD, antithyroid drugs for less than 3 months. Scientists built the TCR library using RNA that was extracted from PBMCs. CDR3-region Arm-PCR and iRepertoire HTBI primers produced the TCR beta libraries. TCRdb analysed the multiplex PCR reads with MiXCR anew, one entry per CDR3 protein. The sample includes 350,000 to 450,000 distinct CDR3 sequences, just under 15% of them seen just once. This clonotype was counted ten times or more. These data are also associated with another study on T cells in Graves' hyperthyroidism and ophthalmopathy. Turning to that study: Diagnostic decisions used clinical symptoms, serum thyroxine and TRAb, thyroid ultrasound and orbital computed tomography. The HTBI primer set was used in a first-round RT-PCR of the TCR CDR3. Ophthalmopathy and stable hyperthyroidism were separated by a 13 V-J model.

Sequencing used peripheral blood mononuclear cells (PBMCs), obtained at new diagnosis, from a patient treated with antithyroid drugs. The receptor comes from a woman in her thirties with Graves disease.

The CDR3 sequence: CASSGVRGQGTCQPQHF. CDR3 DNA: TGTGCCAGCAGCGGAGTACGAGGGCAGGGCACCTGTCAGCCCCAGCATTTT. V is TRBV9 and J is TRBJ1-5, with TRBD1 as a possible D gene (5 bases). This CDR3 has 17 residues. Germline loops: CDR1 SGDLS, CDR2 YYNGEE. V lost 3 bases to trimming and J lost 6 bases, with 22 bases between them.